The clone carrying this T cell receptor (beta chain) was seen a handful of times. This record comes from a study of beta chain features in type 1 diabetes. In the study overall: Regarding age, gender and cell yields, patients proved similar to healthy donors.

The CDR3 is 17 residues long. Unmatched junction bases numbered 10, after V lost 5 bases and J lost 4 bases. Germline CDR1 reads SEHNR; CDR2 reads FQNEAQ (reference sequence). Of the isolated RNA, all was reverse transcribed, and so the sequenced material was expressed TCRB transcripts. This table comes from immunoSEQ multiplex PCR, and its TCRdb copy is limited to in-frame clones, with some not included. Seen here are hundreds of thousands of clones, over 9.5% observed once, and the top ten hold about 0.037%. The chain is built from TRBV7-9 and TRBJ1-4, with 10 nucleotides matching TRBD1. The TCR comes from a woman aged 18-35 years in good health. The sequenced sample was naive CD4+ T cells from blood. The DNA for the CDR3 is TGTGCCAGCAGCCGATCGGGGACAGGGGTCCTTAATGAAAAACTGTTTTTT. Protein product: CASSRSGTGVLNEKLFF.